This is a list of T cell receptor beta chains from one sample in a study of radiotherapy plus CTLA-4 blockade in lung cancer. Profiling relied on immunoSEQ multiplex PCR, and the TCRdb table lists in-frame clones only, not all of them. Of approximately 80,000 clones in the sample, roughly 74% are singletons; the top ten hold roughly a tenth. This specimen was peripheral blood, taken from a patient treated with radiotherapy plus ipilimumab. These receptors were collected from a human donor with non-small cell lung cancer whose response to radiotherapy plus ipilimumab could not be evaluated. Each CDR3 is given without its conserved first and last residue. Fields, in order: V gene, J gene, CDR3 protein.

>TRBV2|TRBJ2-3
ASRWGPDTQY
>TRBV11-2|TRBJ1-1
ASSLDRSGQAF
>TRBV23-1|TRBJ2-1
ASSHGPPGQGAKNEQF
>TRBV5-6|TRBJ1-1
ASSFSGNTDTEAF
>TRBV19|TRBJ1-1
ASSITANSNTEAF
>TRBV4-2|TRBJ2-7
ASSQPTGGSYEQY
>TRBV7-6|TRBJ2-7
ASSRDLSYEQY
>TRBV2|TRBJ1-5
ASSEDYSNQPQH
>TRBV30|TRBJ1-6
AWTRRGGYNSPLH
>TRBV21-1|TRBJ1-5
ASSKSGQIDSNQPQH
>TRBV5-4|TRBJ1-4
ASSLAEGANEKLF
>TRBV30|TRBJ1-3
AWSVPSQAGNTIY
>TRBV19|TRBJ2-7
ASSRAHDEQY
>TRBV6-6|TRBJ1-5
ASSAVGRDQPQH
>TRBV11-2|TRBJ2-2
ASSWTDPGELF
>TRBV19|TRBJ2-1
ASSIGGSYNEQF
>TRBV5-6|TRBJ1-2
ASSNTGGHYGYT
>TRBV10-1|TRBJ1-1
ASSEWGQGYTEAF
>TRBV2|TRBJ1-1
AGRRSVNTEAF
>TRBV28|TRBJ2-3
ASSLWAGKADTQY
>TRBV5-1|TRBJ1-1
ASSTDRGRTEAF
>TRBV30|TRBJ1-3
AWSTGGSGNTIY
>TRBV11-3|TRBJ1-4
ASSLDPARTNEKLF
>TRBV6-6|TRBJ1-1
ASSYSTQDRKAF
>TRBV11-2|TRBJ2-7
ASSFTAAYEQY
>TRBV6-5|TRBJ1-2
ASSLGQGINYGYT
>TRBV6-1|TRBJ2-2
ASSERPAGELF
>TRBV14|TRBJ2-6
ASSQQGAPSIGANVLT
>TRBV19|TRBJ2-7
ASSIGRANYEQY
>TRBV5-6|TRBJ2-7
ASSSGGLAYEQY
>TRBV7-8|TRBJ1-1
ASSLVQNTEAF
>TRBV11-2|TRBJ1-5
ASSLGAGGWQPQH
>TRBV4-3|TRBJ2-2
ASSQDLVVHGQENTGELF
>TRBV7-9|TRBJ1-5
ASSLFVLGQSNQPQH
>TRBV19|TRBJ2-1
ASRNREGNEQF
>TRBV20-1|-
SARGPYEQY
>TRBV7-2|TRBJ1-3
ASSPNGGVSGNTIY
>TRBV28|TRBJ1-1
ASNKPGQGATEAF
>TRBV6-1|TRBJ1-1
ASQFVLNTEAF
>TRBV29-1|TRBJ1-1
SSSRDLNTEAF
>TRBV30|TRBJ2-7
AWSDPGQGGYEQY
>TRBV7-2|TRBJ1-2
ASSQREIYGYT
>TRBV10-3|TRBJ2-3
AIRPGTGSADTQY
>TRBV5-6|TRBJ1-5
ASFRVAAQH
>TRBV7-2|TRBJ2-1
ASSLEGGGNEQF
>TRBV11-2|TRBJ2-7
ASSFHGGRWFEQY
>TRBV4-3|TRBJ2-1
ASSQDLTGALYNEQF
>TRBV5-1|TRBJ1-4
ASRSENEKLF